The 6 T cell receptor beta chains reported below all come from one sample, sequenced in a study of glioma-infiltrating T cells after dendritic cell vaccination. The sample's time point: after dendritic cell vaccination, including at tumor progression/relapse. Libraries were prepared by immunoSEQ multiplex PCR; TCRdb keeps only in-frame clonotypes and omits some of them. The repertoire has 100,000 or so clones, 80% of them found once; the top ten carry 4.5% to 5.5%. The sequenced sample was blood, obtained after dendritic cell vaccination. The source is a human donor with glioblastoma.

This chain uses TRBV27 with TRBJ2-3; TRBD2 matches 8 bases. Trimming removed 2 bases from V and 2 bases from J; junction bases left unmatched: 3. The CDR3 has 15 residues. CDR1 is MNHEY, CDR2 SMNVEV, per germline (reference sequence). CDR3 nucleotide sequence: TGTGCCAGCAGTTTAACGGGACTAGTCACAGATACGCAGTATTTT. This encodes CASSLTGLVTDTQYF.

The chain joins TRBV11-2 to TRBJ2-7; TRBD1 matches 7 bases. CDR1 is SGHAT, CDR2 FQNNGV, per germline. The CDR3 contains 15 residues. J gave up 2 bases and V 1 base, and 5 bases lay outside the gene matches. The CDR3 coding sequence is TGTGCCAGCAGCTTAGTAGTCGACAGGGCCTACGAGCAGTACTTC. Protein: CASSLVVDRAYEQYF.

The chain couples TRBV30 to TRBJ1-3; D unresolved. Trimming cost V 0 bases and J 0 bases, with 15 bases left between them. Germline values: CDR1 GTSNPN, CDR2 SVGIG (reference sequence). This CDR3 has 17 residues. The DNA of the CDR3 is TGTGCCTGGAGTGTACTCCCCCCGAGGGACTCTGGAAACACCATATATTTT. It is translated as CAWSVLPPRDSGNTIYF.

V is TRBV30 and J is TRBJ2-3; TRBD1 aligns across 10 bases. Looked up from germline, CDR1 is GTSNPN and CDR2 is SVGIG (reference sequence). The CDR3 sequence is 15 residues long. With 0 bases clipped from V and 3 bases from J, the junction kept 3 bases outside the gene matches. This chain's CDR3 is CAWSVVGQGTDTQYF. CDR3 DNA sequence: TGTGCCTGGAGTGTTGTGGGACAGGGGACAGATACGCAGTATTTT.

The V and J genes are TRBV28 and TRBJ2-7; 12 nucleotides match TRBD1. V shed 1 base and J 6 bases; nucleotides not matched to a gene: 7. Germline V gene data show CDR1 as MDHEN and CDR2 as SYDVKM. This CDR3 has 16 residues. This chain's CDR3 is CASSLSGTGGRFEQYF. Here the CDR3 DNA reads TGTGCCAGCAGTTTATCCGGGACAGGGGGCCGTTTCGAGCAGTACTTC.

J is TRBJ2-5 and V is TRBV15; 7 nucleotides align to TRBD2. This CDR3 is built from 15 residues. Germline trimming cut 3 bases from V and 1 base from J; bases unmatched to any gene: 5. Germline V lookup: CDR1 LNHNV, CDR2 YYDKDF (reference sequence). The CDR3 protein is CATSSTGGSQETQYF. The CDR3 nucleotides are TGTGCCACCAGCAGCACCGGGGGGTCCCAAGAGACCCAGTACTTC.